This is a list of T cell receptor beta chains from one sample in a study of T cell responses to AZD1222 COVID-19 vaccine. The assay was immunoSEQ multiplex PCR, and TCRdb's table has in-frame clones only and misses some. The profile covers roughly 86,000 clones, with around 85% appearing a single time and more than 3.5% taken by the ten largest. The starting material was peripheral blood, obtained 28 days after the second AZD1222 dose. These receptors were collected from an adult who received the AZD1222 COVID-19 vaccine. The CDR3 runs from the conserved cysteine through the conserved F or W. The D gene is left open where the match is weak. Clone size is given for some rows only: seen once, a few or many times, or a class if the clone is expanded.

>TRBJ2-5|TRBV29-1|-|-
CSVATDSRETQYF
TGCAGCGTCGCAACTGACAGTAGGGAGACCCAGTACTTC
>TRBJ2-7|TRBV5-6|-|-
CASSSIPEDYEQYF
TGTGCCAGCAGCTCAATACCCGAGGACTACGAGCAGTACTTC
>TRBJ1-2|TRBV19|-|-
CASRRGSYGYTF
TGTGCCAGTAGAAGGGGAAGCTATGGCTACACCTTC
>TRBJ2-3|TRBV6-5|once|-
CASSYSTGRGTDTQYF
TGTGCCAGCAGTTACTCCACAGGGAGGGGCACAGATACGCAGTATTTT
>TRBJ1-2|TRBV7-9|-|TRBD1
CASSLGQGLTNYGYTF
TGTGCCAGCAGCCTGGGACAGGGGCTTACTAACTATGGCTACACCTTC
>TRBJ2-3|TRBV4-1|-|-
CASSQDQGRDTQYF
TGCGCCAGCAGCCAAGATCAGGGTAGGGATACGCAGTATTTT
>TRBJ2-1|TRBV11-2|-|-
CASSLDQARLANEQFF
TGTGCCAGCAGCTTAGATCAAGCCCGATTGGCCAATGAGCAGTTCTTC
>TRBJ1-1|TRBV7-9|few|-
CASSHLKGGPDTEAFF
TGTGCCAGCAGCCATTTGAAGGGCGGGCCGGACACTGAAGCTTTCTTT
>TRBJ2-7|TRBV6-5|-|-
CASSRGDLPPNEQYF
TGTGCCAGCAGTAGGGGGGACCTCCCGCCAAACGAGCAGTACTTC
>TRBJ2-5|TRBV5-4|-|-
CASSLGQGAFETQYF
TGTGCCAGCAGCTTGGGGCAGGGAGCTTTCGAGACCCAGTACTTC
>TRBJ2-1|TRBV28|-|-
CASSPAGGIGSSYNEQFF
TGTGCCAGCAGTCCAGCGGGCGGGATTGGGAGCTCCTACAATGAGCAGTTCTTC
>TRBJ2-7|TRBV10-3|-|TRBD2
CAITRGASGSSYEQYF
TGTGCCATCACCCGTGGGGCTAGCGGGAGTTCCTACGAGCAGTACTTC
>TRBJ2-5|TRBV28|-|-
CASGSYRINQETQYF
TGTGCCAGCGGATCTTACAGGATAAACCAAGAGACCCAGTACTTC
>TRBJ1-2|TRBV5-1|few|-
CASSLGQGLGGYTF
TGCGCCAGCAGCTTGGGCCAGGGCCTGGGTGGCTACACCTTC